The 5 T cell receptor beta chains reported below all come from one sample, sequenced in a study of T cell responses to AZD1222 COVID-19 vaccine. Profiled with immunoSEQ multiplex PCR; TCRdb holds only in-frame clones, not every one. The sample has 130,000 to 150,000 clones, 85% to 95% seen once. The sample was peripheral blood, taken on day 0 of AZD1222 vaccination. The receptors come from an adult in good health.

The V gene is TRBV7-8, the J gene TRBJ1-3; 7 nucleotides align to TRBD1. CDR1 and CDR2 (germline): SGHVS, FQNEAQ. V lost 3 bases and J lost 3; bases outside the gene matches: 5. The CDR3 runs 15 residues. CDR3 DNA: TGTGCCAGCAGCTTCCGACAGGGCTATGGAAACACCATATATTTT. Translating gives CASSFRQGYGNTIYF.

The rearrangement links TRBV6-5 to TRBJ2-7; 11 positions agree with TRBD2. Germline V gene data show CDR1 as MNHEY and CDR2 as SVGAGI. The CDR3 contains 14 residues. V shed 6 bases and J 3 bases; nucleotides not matched to a gene: 4. The CDR3 sequence is CASRRTSGFYEQYF. CDR3 bases: TGTGCCAGCAGACGGACTAGCGGGTTCTACGAGCAGTACTTC.

The chain employs TRBV3-1 (or the pseudogene TRBV3-2) and TRBJ2-7; tentatively, D is TRBD1 (5 bases). From germline, CDR1 is LGHDT and CDR2 YNNKEL (reference sequence). The V end was cut by 0 bases, the J end by 3 bases, with 12 bases between. The CDR3 length is 15 residues. CDR3 loop: CASSQEPTVYYEQYF. CDR3 DNA sequence: TGTGCCAGCAGCCAAGAGCCGACAGTCTACTACGAGCAGTACTTC.

The chain combines TRBV20-1 with TRBJ1-4; no clear D. CDR1 is DFQATT, CDR2 SNEGSKA, per germline (reference sequence). The CDR3 spans 11 residues. V was trimmed by 3 bases and J by 6 bases, leaving 5 bases between them. DNA of the CDR3: TGCAGTGCTAGGGACGATGAAAAACTGTTTTTT. It specifies CSARDDEKLFF.

About this clone: The germline gene is not matched at one end of the junction; a read error may be the cause. This chain uses TRBV15 with TRBJ1-5; 7 bases fit TRBD1. Per the germline V gene, CDR1 is LNHNV and CDR2 is YYDKDF (reference sequence). This CDR3 region has 15 residues. The CDR3 DNA reads TGTGCCACCAGTAGAGACAGGGATAGCAATCAGCCCCAGCATTTT. Translated: CATSRDRDSNQPQHF. The variable domain in full, with the rest retrieved from reference TRBV15 and TRBJ1-5, is DAMVIQNPRYQVTQFGKPVTLSCSQTLNHNVMYWYQQKSSQAPKLLFHYYDKDFNNEADTPDNFQSRRPNTSFCFLDIRSPGLGDTAMYLCATSRDRDSNQPQHFGDGTRLSIL.